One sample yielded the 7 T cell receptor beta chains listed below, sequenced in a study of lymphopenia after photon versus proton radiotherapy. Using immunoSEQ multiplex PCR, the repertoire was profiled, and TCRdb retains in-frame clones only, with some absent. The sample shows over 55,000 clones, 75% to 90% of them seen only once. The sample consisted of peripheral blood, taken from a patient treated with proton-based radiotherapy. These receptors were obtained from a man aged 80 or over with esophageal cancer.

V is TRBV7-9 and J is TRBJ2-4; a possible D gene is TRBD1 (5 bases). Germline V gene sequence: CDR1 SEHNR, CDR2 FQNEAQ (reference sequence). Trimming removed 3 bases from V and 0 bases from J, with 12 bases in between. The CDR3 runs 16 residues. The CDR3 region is CASSLTENVAKNIQYF. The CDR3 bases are TGTGCCAGCAGCTTGACAGAAAATGTAGCCAAAAACATTCAGTACTTC.

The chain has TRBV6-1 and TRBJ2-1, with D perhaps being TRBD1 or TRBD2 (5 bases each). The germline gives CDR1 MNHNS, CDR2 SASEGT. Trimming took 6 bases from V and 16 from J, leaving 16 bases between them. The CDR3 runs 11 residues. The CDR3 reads CASRGSGTAFF. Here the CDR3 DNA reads TGTGCCAGCAGGGGATCCGGGACCGCCTTCTTC.

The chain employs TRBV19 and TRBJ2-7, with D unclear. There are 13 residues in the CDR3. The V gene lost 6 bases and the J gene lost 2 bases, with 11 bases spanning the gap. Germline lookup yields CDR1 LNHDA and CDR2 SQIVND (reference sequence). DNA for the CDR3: TGTGCCAGTAGCCCCCTTAGTACCTACGAGCAGTACTTC. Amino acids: CASSPLSTYEQYF.

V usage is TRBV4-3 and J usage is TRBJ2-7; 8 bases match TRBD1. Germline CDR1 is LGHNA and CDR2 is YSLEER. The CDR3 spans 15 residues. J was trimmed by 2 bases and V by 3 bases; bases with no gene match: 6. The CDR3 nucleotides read TGCGCCAGCAGCCACGATGGACAGGGACCCTACGAGCAGTACTTC. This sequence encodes CASSHDGQGPYEQYF.

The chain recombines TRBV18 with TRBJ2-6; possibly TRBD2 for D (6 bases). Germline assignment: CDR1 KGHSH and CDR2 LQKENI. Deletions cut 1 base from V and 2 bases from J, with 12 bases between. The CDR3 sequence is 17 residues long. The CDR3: CASSPLGPGAGANVLTF. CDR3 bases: TGTGCCAGCTCACCACTGGGGCCGGGGGCTGGGGCCAACGTCCTGACTTTC.

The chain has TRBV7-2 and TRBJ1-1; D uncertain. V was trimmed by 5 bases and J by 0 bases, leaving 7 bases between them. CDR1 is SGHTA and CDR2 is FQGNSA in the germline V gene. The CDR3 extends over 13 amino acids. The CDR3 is CASSPRLNTEAFF. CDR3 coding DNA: TGTGCCAGCAGCCCCCGGTTGAACACTGAAGCTTTCTTT.

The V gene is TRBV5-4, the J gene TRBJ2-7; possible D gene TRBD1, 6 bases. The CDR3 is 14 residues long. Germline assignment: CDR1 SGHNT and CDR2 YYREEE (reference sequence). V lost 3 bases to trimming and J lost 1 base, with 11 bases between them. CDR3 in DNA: TGTGCCAGCAGCTCCAGGGGCGGGTCCTACGAGCAGTACTTC. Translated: CASSSRGGSYEQYF.